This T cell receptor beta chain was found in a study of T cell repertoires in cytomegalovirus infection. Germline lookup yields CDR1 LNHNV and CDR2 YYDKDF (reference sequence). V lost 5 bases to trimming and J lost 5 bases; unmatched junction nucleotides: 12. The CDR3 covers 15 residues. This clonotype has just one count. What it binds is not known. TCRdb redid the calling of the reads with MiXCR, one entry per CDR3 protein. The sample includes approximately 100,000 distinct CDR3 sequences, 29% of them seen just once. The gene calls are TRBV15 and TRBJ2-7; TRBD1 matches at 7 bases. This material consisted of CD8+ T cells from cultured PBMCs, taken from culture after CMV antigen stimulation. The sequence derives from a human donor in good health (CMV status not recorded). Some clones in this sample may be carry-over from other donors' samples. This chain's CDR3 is CATSPWTGGLDEQYF. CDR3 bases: TGTGCCACCAGCCCCTGGACAGGTGGGCTGGACGAGCAGTACTTC.